This entry concerns a single TCR beta chain. The antigen is undetermined. The data originate from a study of OX40 agonist ivuxolimab in advanced cancers. Whole-study context: Partial response was recorded in three patients: one hepatocellular carcinoma and two cutaneous melanoma cases. Whole-study results and caveats: Normalized expansion of T-cell clones was also low for some nonresponders.

Trimming stripped 5 bases from V and 5 bases from J, with 18 bases between. This CDR3 comprises 16 residues. Germline V CDR1 and CDR2: PRHDT, FYEKMQ (reference sequence). The study sampled blood at baseline, cycle 4 day 1, and cycle 7 day 1. Repertoires were generated with immunoSEQ multiplex PCR, while TCRdb's copy carries only in-frame clones and drops some. The top ten clones hold roughly 5.2% of a sample with about 46,000 clones, roughly 91% of them seen once. The chain joins TRBV13 to TRBJ1-4, with D possibly matching TRBD1 (6 bases). This receptor was taken from an adult with an advanced solid tumor such as melanoma, head and neck, liver or kidney cancer. The sequenced sample was CD4+ or CD8+ T cells sorted from blood, obtained in a trial of the OX40 agonist ivuxolimab. CDR3 sequence: CASSPEGRGNNEKLFF. The CDR3 nucleotides are TGTGCCAGCAGCCCCGAAGGGAGGGGGAACAATGAAAAACTGTTTTTT.